This T cell receptor (beta chain) appears in the sequencing data of a study of blood T cell repertoires in COVID-19. Here immunoSEQ multiplex PCR was the method, and the copy in TCRdb shows in-frame clones only, minus some. Among under 350,000 clones, 80% to 90% were seen once, and the ten largest hold roughly 9.6%. The germline V gene has CDR1 SNHLY and CDR2 FYNNEI. The CDR3 extends over 11 amino acids. The V gene lost 6 bases and the J gene lost 1 base, with 3 bases spanning the gap. Sequenced sample: peripheral blood. V gene TRBV2 combines with J gene TRBJ1-1; D call uncertain. The sequence came from a woman between 70 and 85 years old with acute or convalescent COVID-19. CDR3 in amino acids: CASRQNTEAFF. CDR3 sequence (DNA): TGTGCCAGCAGACAGAACACTGAAGCTTTCTTT.